Listed below are T cell receptor beta chains from one sample, sequenced in a study of cytomegalovirus exposure and HLA in healthy donors. This table comes from immunoSEQ multiplex PCR, and its TCRdb copy is limited to in-frame clones, with some not included. This table holds more than 90,000 clones, approximately 80% found once. The material sequenced was PBMCs. These receptors originate from a woman in her sixties in good health and CMV-seronegative. Both conserved end residues are part of each CDR3. The D gene is left open where the match is weak. The size entry is marked missing in some rows and otherwise reads once, few, many or a size class.

j_call d_call v_call clone_size cdr3_nt cdr3_aa
TRBJ2-1 NA TRBV4-3 NA TGCGCCAGCAGCCAAGATTTCTTCGGTACAGGACGCTCCTACAATGAGCAGTTCTTC CASSQDFFGTGRSYNEQFF
TRBJ2-1 TRBD2 TRBV6-4 NA TGTGCCAGCAGTTTGCGGGAGAGGACTGAGCAGTTCTTC CASSLRERTEQFF
TRBJ2-2 NA TRBV2 few TGTGCCAGCAGTGATGGGGGGACCGGGGAGCTGTTTTTT CASSDGGTGELFF
TRBJ1-6 NA TRBV6-5 NA TGTGCCAGCTCCCATAAGAGCCGGGGTGGATCACCCCTCCACTTT CASSHKSRGGSPLHF
TRBJ1-5 NA TRBV7-2 NA TGTGCCAGCAGCCCGTGGGGGGGGGCGGCCCCCTATAGCAATCAGCCCCAGCATTTT CASSPWGGAAPYSNQPQHF
TRBJ1-1 TRBD1 TRBV29-1 NA TGCAGCGCTGCCAGACAGGGGACCACTGAAGCTTTCTTT CSAARQGTTEAFF
TRBJ2-3 TRBD1 TRBV4-1 few TGCGCCAGCAGCCAAGAGGGACAGGAGACAGATACGCAGTATTTT CASSQEGQETDTQYF
TRBJ2-5 TRBD1 TRBV6-6 NA TGTGCCAGCAGAAGAGGGACAGGGGGACAAGAGACCCAGTACTTC CASRRGTGGQETQYF
TRBJ2-7 TRBD1 TRBV6-5 NA TGTGCCAGCAGTTTCCGGGACAGGGTATACGAGCAGTACTTC CASSFRDRVYEQYF
TRBJ2-1 TRBD2 TRBV5-6 NA TGTGCCAGCACCCGGCGTCTAGCGGGAGTAAATGAGCAGTTCTTC CASTRRLAGVNEQFF
TRBJ2-3 NA TRBV2 NA TGTGCCAGCAGCGAGAACAGGGTGGGGGATACGCAGTATTTT CASSENRVGDTQYF
TRBJ2-2 TRBD1 TRBV15 NA TGTGCCACCAGCTCCCAACTAGGGACAGGGGGCCCGGGGGAGCTGTTTTTT CATSSQLGTGGPGELFF
TRBJ2-7 NA TRBV5-6 NA TGTGCCAGCAGCTTGTTCCAGGGGGGCGACGAGCAGTACTTC CASSLFQGGDEQYF
TRBJ2-7 NA TRBV15 few TGTGCCACCAGCGACGGGAGTAGGGGGCTCTCGCAGTACTTC CATSDGSRGLSQYF
TRBJ1-3 NA TRBV9 NA TGTGCCAGCAGCGCCCATTCGGGAATCTCTGGAAACACCATATATTTT CASSAHSGISGNTIYF
TRBJ1-2 TRBD1 TRBV28 NA TGTGCCAGCAGGTCGACAGGGGGGAATGGCTACACCTTC CASRSTGGNGYTF
TRBJ1-1 NA TRBV7-9 few TGTGCCAGCAGCTTAGTCGGAGGGATGAACACTGAAGCTTTCTTT CASSLVGGMNTEAFF
TRBJ2-1 TRBD2 TRBV29-1 NA TGCAGCGCTAGCGGGGGGGCCGCGAATGAGCAGTTCTTC CSASGGAANEQFF
TRBJ1-6 NA TRBV9 NA TGTGCCAGCAGCTCCTGGGAGGGGAACCGCCATTCACCCCTCCACTTT CASSSWEGNRHSPLHF
TRBJ2-1 NA TRBV9 NA TGTGCCAGCAGCGTAGTGGGCGGGGATAGCTCCTACAATGAGCAGTTCTTC CASSVVGGDSSYNEQFF
TRBJ2-7 NA TRBV6-5 NA TGTGCCAGCAGTTACTCGAGGAACTTCTACGAGCAGTACTTC CASSYSRNFYEQYF
TRBJ2-7 NA TRBV25-1 NA TGTGCCAGCAGTGACTGGGGCATTATGTCCTCCTACGAGCAGTACTTC CASSDWGIMSSYEQYF
TRBJ2-3 TRBD1 TRBV2 NA TGTGCCAGCAGTGAAGCAGAGGACAGGGCCGGGACAGATACGCAGTATTTT CASSEAEDRAGTDTQYF
TRBJ1-4 TRBD1 TRBV27 NA TGTGCCAGCACCCCCGGGACAGGGGGTGAAAAACTGTTTTTT CASTPGTGGEKLFF
TRBJ1-5 NA TRBV6-1 NA TGTGCCAGCAAGGAAGGGGGAAATCAGCCCCAGCATTTT CASKEGGNQPQHF
TRBJ2-1 TRBD2 TRBV6-1 NA TGTGGGCTTAGACTAGCGGGGCGGAATGAGCAGTTCTTC CGLRLAGRNEQFF
TRBJ2-7 NA TRBV7-9 NA TGTGCCAGCAGCTTAAGTTGGGGCAGTGACTACGAGCAGTACTTC CASSLSWGSDYEQYF
TRBJ2-7 TRBD1 TRBV15 NA TGTGCCACCGCGGCCGAGGGGGCCTCCTACGAGCAGTACTTC CATAAEGASYEQYF
TRBJ1-2 NA TRBV7-2 NA TGTGCCAGCAGCCGCATCCAGGGAAGGGATGGCTACACCTTC CASSRIQGRDGYTF
TRBJ2-7 TRBD1 TRBV6-1 NA TGTGCCAGCAGTGAGCGGTGGGGACAGGGGGACCACGAGCAGTACTTC CASSERWGQGDHEQYF
TRBJ1-4 NA TRBV6-5 NA TGTGCCAGCAGCGAACGTACAGGGTATACTGAAAAACTGTTTTTT CASSERTGYTEKLFF
TRBJ1-1 NA TRBV10-3 once TGTGCCATCAGTAATCTGGACAGTGGGATTGGGGCTTTCTTT CAISNLDSGIGAFF
TRBJ2-7 TRBD2 TRBV4-3 NA TGCGCCAGCAGCCAAGGCGTTGGGACTAGGGCAGCCTACGAGCAGTACTTC CASSQGVGTRAAYEQYF
TRBJ2-7 NA TRBV27 NA TGTGCCAGCAGTCGACACCTCTCCTACGAGCAGTACTTC CASSRHLSYEQYF
TRBJ2-7 NA TRBV29-1 NA TGCAGCGTTGGTGGAGAGAGCTCCTACGAGCAGTACTTC CSVGGESSYEQYF
TRBJ2-5 NA TRBV6-5 NA TGTGCCAGCTCGGCGGTAACAGGGTCACAAGAGACCCAGTACTTC CASSAVTGSQETQYF
TRBJ1-2 TRBD1 TRBV7-2 few TGTGCCAGCATCAAAGACAGGGAGAACTATGGCTACACCTTC CASIKDRENYGYTF
TRBJ2-3 NA TRBV9 NA TGTGCCAGCAGCGTGGCTAGCGACGGCACAGATACGCAGTATTTT CASSVASDGTDTQYF
TRBJ1-2 NA TRBV7-9 NA TGTGCCAGCAGCTTATTGGGGGCAAATGGCTACACCTTC CASSLLGANGYTF
TRBJ1-2 NA TRBV6-5 NA TGTGCCAGCAGTAGACAGGAGTATTATGGCTACACCTTC CASSRQEYYGYTF
TRBJ1-5 NA TRBV27 NA TGTGCCAGCAGACGGGAATGGGGGCCCGGGCCGAATCAGCCCCAGCATTTT CASRREWGPGPNQPQHF
TRBJ2-3 TRBD1 TRBV4-1 NA TGCGCCAGCAGCCCCGTCCGGGACAGGGGCACAGATACGCAGTATTTT CASSPVRDRGTDTQYF
TRBJ2-5 NA TRBV6-6 NA TGTGCCAGCAGTTACTCGTTGGCCCGTACGGAGACCCAGTACTTC CASSYSLARTETQYF